This T cell receptor beta chain originates from a study of T cell responses to AZD1222 COVID-19 vaccine. Study-wide points: Repertoires were collected only later (after the peak T cell response had occurred). The donors showed a predominance of white British ancestry and of females, with possible underestimation of clonal diversity.

The V gene lost 5 bases and the J gene lost 5 bases, with 18 bases spanning the gap. The CDR3 runs 15 residues. Germline V lookup: CDR1 SGHVS, CDR2 FQNEAQ. Libraries were prepared by immunoSEQ multiplex PCR; TCRdb keeps only in-frame clonotypes and omits some of them. The table includes tens of thousands of clones, about 92% detected once. Of note for this clone: Its antigen is still unknown.

The sample here was peripheral blood, taken on day 0 of AZD1222 vaccination. The clonotype originates from an adult in good health. The chain joins TRBV7-8 to TRBJ1-1; tentative D call: TRBD1 (5 bases). The CDR3 loop reads CASSGPGGDPTEAFF. The CDR3 nucleotides read TGTGCCAGCAGCGGTCCCGGGGGGGATCCGACTGAAGCTTTCTTT. The full variable domain, in which reference TRBV7-8 and TRBJ1-1 provide the parts outside the CDR3, is GAGVSQSPRYKVAKRGQDVALRCDPISGHVSLFWYQQALGQGPEFLTYFQNEAQLDKSGLPSDRFFAERPEGSVSTLKIQRTQQEDSAVYLCASSGPGGDPTEAFFGQGTRLTVV.